The present T cell receptor (beta chain) was sequenced within a study of cytomegalovirus exposure and HLA in healthy donors. General study findings and limits: From TCR beta sequences, most subjects' HLA-A and HLA-B alleles were reportedly predicted accurately. It was in a later analysis that TCR association rates were seen to vary by HLA locus, highest for DRB1 and lowest for HLA-C.

Concerning this clone itself: The antigen is not known.

V was trimmed by 7 bases and J by 0 bases, leaving 7 bases between them. Germline-derived CDR1 and CDR2 are MNHEY and SVGAGI. CDR3 length: 13 amino acids. The PCR had 60 Vbeta and 13 Jbeta primers. The repertoire was sequenced with immunoSEQ multiplex PCR; TCRdb's copy has only in-frame clones and lacks some. The table lists about 200,000 clones, roughly 80% of them singletons. Sample: PBMCs. The clonotype was recovered from a man aged 25 to 40 in good health and CMV-seronegative. The J gene is TRBJ2-1, the V gene TRBV6-5, with D uncertain. CDR3 in amino acids: CASKALSYNEQFF. The CDR3 DNA is TGTGCCAGCAAAGCGCTCTCCTACAATGAGCAGTTCTTC.